These T cell receptor beta chains were read from a single sample in a study of T-cell reconstitution after alpha-beta-depleted transplantation in children. TCRdb passed the PCR reads through MiXCR, listing each CDR3 protein once. The table has 97,000 or so distinct CDR3 sequences, roughly 6% seen once. This specimen consisted of PBMCs, mostly from graft donor cells, obtained 60 days after TCRalphabeta/CD19-depleted stem cell transplant. These receptors all come from a female patient under 10 years old who had a stem cell transplant for Fanconi anemia, so the T cells may come from the graft donor. Each CDR3 is given with its conserved first and last residue.

>TRBV28
CASSPSTYEQYF
>TRBV11-2
CASRPGHSYEQYF
>TRBV11-2
CASSPRMEQGGYNEQFF
>TRBV14
CASSQDPLGASGGGEQFF
>TRBV6-2/TRBV6-3
CASSRDSISGNTIYF
>TRBV3-1
CASSSRLPGTGNGYTF
>TRBV7-6
CASSGGTATYNEQFF
>TRBV12-3/TRBV12-4
CASSLGGRYEQYF
>TRBV12-3/TRBV12-4
CASSLYLTDTQYF
>TRBV6-4
CASSVSSGPRNEQFF
>TRBV2
CASSVRRKGYTF
>TRBV20-1
CASGQSTDTQYF
>TRBV5-1
CASSLTAGSYEQYF
>TRBV29-1
CSVEDPDRAYEQYF
>TRBV24-1
CATSDANRGRSQPQHF
>TRBV28
CASRAHLGSEQYF
>TRBV10-3
CAIRSSGQETQYF
>TRBV21-1
CASSGEGETQYF
>TRBV12-3/TRBV12-4
CASSPGQSYGLAKNIQYF
>TRBV12-3/TRBV12-4
CASSLGTNEAFF
>TRBV6-5
CASSSRTGGDTVQYF
>TRBV7-7
CASSLQIAGGRDTGELFF
>TRBV7-3
CASSYVAGARDTQYF
>TRBV7-9
CASSLMAVYNEQFF
>TRBV13
CASSQGSSRAYEQYF
>TRBV6-1
CASSEDYGAGSYEQYF
>TRBV20-1
CSAYGLAGGEQAEADTQYF
>TRBV6-5
CASSYSTGAYGNQPQHF
>TRBV27
CASSLSRGSNQPQHF
>TRBV29-1
CSATLGIEKLFF
>TRBV3-1
CASSQDPRAAPNTEAFF
>TRBV7-2
CASSLGAGQPQHF
>TRBV2
CASSGDHQETQYF
>TRBV11-2
CASSSEGKSGLAKNIQYF
>TRBV6-5
CASARHHIPGTSQETQYF
>TRBV2
CASRGTTYEQYF
>TRBV7-3
CASSFNGLYNEQFF
>TRBV18
CASSPPGGFSYEQYF
>TRBV4-2
CASSQLAGGPHNEQFF
>TRBV15
CATSREGRGQTQYF
>TRBV18
CASSPPAAGQGAGELFF
>TRBV4-2
CASSQDTRGLWSGELFF